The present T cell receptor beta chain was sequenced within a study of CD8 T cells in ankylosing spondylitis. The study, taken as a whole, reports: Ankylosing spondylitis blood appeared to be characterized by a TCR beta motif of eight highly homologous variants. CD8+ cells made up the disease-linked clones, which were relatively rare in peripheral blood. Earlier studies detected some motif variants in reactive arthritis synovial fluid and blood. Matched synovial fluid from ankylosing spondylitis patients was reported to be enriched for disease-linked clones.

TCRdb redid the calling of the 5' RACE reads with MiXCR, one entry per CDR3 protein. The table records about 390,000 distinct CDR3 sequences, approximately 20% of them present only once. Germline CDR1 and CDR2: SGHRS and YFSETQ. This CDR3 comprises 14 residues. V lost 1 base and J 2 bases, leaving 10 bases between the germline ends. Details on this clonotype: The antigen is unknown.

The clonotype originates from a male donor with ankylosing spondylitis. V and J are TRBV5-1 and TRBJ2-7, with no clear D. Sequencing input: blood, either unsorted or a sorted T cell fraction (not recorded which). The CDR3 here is CASSLYSITYEQYF. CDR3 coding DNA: TGCGCCAGCAGCTTGTATTCTATTACCTACGAGCAGTACTTC. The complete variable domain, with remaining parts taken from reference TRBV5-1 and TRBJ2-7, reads KAGVTQTPRYLIKTRGQQVTLSCSPISGHRSVSWYQQTPGQGLQFLFEYFSETQRNKGNFPGRFSGRQFSNSRSEMNVSTLELGDSALYLCASSLYSITYEQYFGPGTRLTVT.